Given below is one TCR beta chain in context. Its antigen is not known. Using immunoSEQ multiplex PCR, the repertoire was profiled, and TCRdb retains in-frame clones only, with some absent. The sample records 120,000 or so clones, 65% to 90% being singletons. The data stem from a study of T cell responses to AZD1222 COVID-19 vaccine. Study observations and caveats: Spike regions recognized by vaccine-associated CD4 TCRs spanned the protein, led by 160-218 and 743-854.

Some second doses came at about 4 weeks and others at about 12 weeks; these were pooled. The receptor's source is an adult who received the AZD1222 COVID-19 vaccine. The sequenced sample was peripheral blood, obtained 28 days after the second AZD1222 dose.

Here the CDR3 DNA reads TGCAGTGCTACTGACCCCAATCAGCCCCAGCATTTT. Translated, it gives CSATDPNQPQHF. The genes are TRBV20-1 and TRBJ1-5; D gene unclear. Per the germline V gene, CDR1 is DFQATT and CDR2 is SNEGSKA (reference sequence). The ends were cut back, 4 bases at V and 3 bases at J, with 7 bases in the middle. The CDR3 is made up of 12 amino acids.